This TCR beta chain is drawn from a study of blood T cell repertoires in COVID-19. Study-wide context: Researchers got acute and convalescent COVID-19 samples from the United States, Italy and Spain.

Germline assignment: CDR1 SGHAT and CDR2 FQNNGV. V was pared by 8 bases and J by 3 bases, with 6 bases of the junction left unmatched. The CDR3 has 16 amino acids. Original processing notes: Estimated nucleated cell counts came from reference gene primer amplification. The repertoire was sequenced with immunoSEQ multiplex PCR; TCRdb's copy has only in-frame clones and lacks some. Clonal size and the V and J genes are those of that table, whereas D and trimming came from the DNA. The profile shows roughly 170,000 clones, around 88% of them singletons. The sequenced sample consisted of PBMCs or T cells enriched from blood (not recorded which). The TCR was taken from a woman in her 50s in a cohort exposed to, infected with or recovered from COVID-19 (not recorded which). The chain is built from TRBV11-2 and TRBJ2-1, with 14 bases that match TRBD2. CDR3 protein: CASGLAGGEYYNEQFF. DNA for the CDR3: TGTGCCAGCGGACTAGCGGGGGGCGAGTACTACAATGAGCAGTTCTTC.